This T cell receptor (beta chain) originates from a study of human T cells and chemical hapten exposure. The overall study: Application of 0.01% DPC to the upper back was done by patch test, with a reading at 6 days. Yields of TCR per sample differed, chiefly owing to small differences in pooled library volume. Study results and limitations: Patch test score rose with PT1 expanded TCRs, significant at 8, 16, 32, not 4.

This clonotype appeared a few times. Its antigen is unknown. Time point meaning: patch test 1, 2 weeks after DPC sensitization. Treatment described: therapeutic diphenylcyclopropenone sensitization with weekly scalp DPC. Suited to DPC and affected by alopecia, the donors ranged from 18 to 70 years old. CDR1 and CDR2 from the germline V gene are MNHEY and SMNVEV (reference sequence). This CDR3 comprises 16 residues. Trimming cost V 2 bases and J 4 bases, with 17 bases left between them. TCRdb reprocessed the RACE reads with MiXCR, giving one entry per CDR3 protein. The data show 65,000 to 85,000 distinct CDR3 sequences, 10% seen once.

Here the sequenced sample was whole blood, taken in connection with sensitization to the hapten diphenylcyclopropenone (DPC). The V and J genes are TRBV27 and TRBJ2-5; tentatively, D is TRBD1 or TRBD2 (5 bases each). This sequence was found in a woman aged 45-65 years with alopecia areata. Some clones in this sample may be carry-over from other donors' samples. The CDR3 DNA sequence: TGTGCCAGCAGTTTAAGGCCCCCCGGGACGCGAGAGACCCAGTACTTC. It translates to CASSLRPPGTRETQYF.